These 31 T cell receptor beta chains came from one sample sequenced in a study of T cells in women clearing cervical HPV infection. TCRdb keeps only in-frame clones here, not all; method: immunoSEQ multiplex PCR. The sample includes around 31,000 clones. Material: blood buffy coat. Every receptor here comes from a woman aged 18 to 75 with a cervical HPV16 infection that either progressed to CIN3+ or cleared (not recorded which).

On this clone itself: The DNA ends 3 residues before the CDR3 does, and the rest of the CDR3 is filled in from the germline J gene. The J gene is TRBJ1-1, the V gene TRBV18; TRBD1 matches 9 bases. The germline CDR1 and CDR2 sequences are KGHSH and LQKENI. There are 15 residues in the CDR3. CDR3 sequence reads: CASSPQQGAGETAFF. Incomplete CDR3 DNA: TGTGCCAGCTCACCCCAACAGGGGGCAGGAGAGACA.

A word on this clone: The read ends 3 residues shy of where the CDR3 ends; the end is completed using the germline J gene. The chain has TRBV20-1 and TRBJ1-1, with TRBD1 matching over 7 bases. Germline V CDR1 and CDR2: DFQATT, SNEGSKA (reference sequence). Unmatched junction bases numbered 7, after V lost 5 bases and J lost 4 bases. This CDR3 is 13 amino acids long. The CDR3 DNA, read in part, is TGCAGTGCTCTGACAGGGCTGAGCACTGAA. Amino acid sequence: CSALTGLSTE. The complete CDR3 protein is CSALTGLSTEAFF.

As regards this clone: The DNA ends 3 residues before the CDR3 does, and the rest of the CDR3 is filled in from the germline J gene. The chain carries TRBV29-1 and TRBJ2-5, with 7 bases fitting TRBD1. V gave up 7 bases and J gave up 5 bases; unmatched junction bases: 10. CDR3 length: 13 amino acids. CDR1 and CDR2 (germline): SQVTM, ANQGSEA. The CDR3 spells CSAETGLGETQYF. Partial CDR3 DNA: TGCAGCGCGGAGACAGGGCTGGGGGAGACC.

On this clone: The sequenced fragment ends 3 residues before the CDR3 boundary, so the rest is inferred from the germline J gene. The V call is TRBV18, the J call TRBJ1-4, with D possibly being TRBD1 (6 bases). The CDR3 is 16 residues long. Trimming removed 1 base from V and 0 bases from J, with 9 bases in between. Germline lookup yields CDR1 KGHSH and CDR2 LQKENI. CDR3 bases read: TGTGCCAGCTCACCACGAGGGGGATCAACTAATGAAAAA. Protein sequence: CASSPRGGSTNEK. The whole CDR3 region reads CASSPRGGSTNEKLFF.

Here the CDR3 reads CASSTGTGVSPLHF. Incomplete CDR3 DNA: TGTGCCAGCAGTACCGGGACAGGGGTTTCACCC. This chain connects TRBV2 to TRBJ1-6, with 10 bases matching TRBD1. The CDR3 goes on 3 residues after the read ends, and that part is filled in from the germline J gene. V lost 5 bases to trimming and J lost 9 bases; unmatched junction nucleotides: 4. Germline V gene lookup returns CDR1 SNHLY and CDR2 FYNNEI. The CDR3 has 14 residues.

For this clone: The read terminates 3 residues before the CDR3 end, so the remaining end is supplied by the germline J gene. This chain links TRBV7-9 with TRBJ1-1; the D gene is possibly TRBD1 (6 bases). Looked up from germline, CDR1 is SEHNR and CDR2 is FQNEAQ (reference sequence). This CDR3 spans 15 amino acids. Trimming cost V 1 base and J 0 bases, with 9 bases left between them. The CDR3 loop is CASSLEGDLNTEAFF. The part of the CDR3 DNA that was read is TGTGCCAGCAGCTTAGAGGGGGATTTGAACACTGAA.

With respect to this clone: The CDR3 extends 3 residues past the end of the read, so its final part is completed from the germline J gene. The chain has TRBV20-1 and TRBJ2-1, with D possibly matching TRBD2 (5 bases). V gave up 5 bases and J gave up 8 bases, with 13 bases separating them. The CDR3 totals 12 residues. Germline V gene data show CDR1 as DFQATT and CDR2 as SNEGSKA (reference sequence). CDR3 DNA (partial): TGCAGTGCTCCTAAGAGGGCCCATGAG. As protein: CSAPKRAHE. The whole CDR3 sequence is CSAPKRAHEQFF.

Details on this clone: The read stops 3 residues short of the end of the CDR3; the missing end is completed from the germline J gene. This rearrangement joins TRBV12-5 to TRBJ1-1; 7 bases are a match to TRBD1. The V gene's germline CDR1 is LGHNT and CDR2 FRNRAP. The CDR3 loop spans 17 amino acids. Trimming at V came to 5 bases and at J to 0 bases, leaving 12 bases not matched to a gene. The sequenced CDR3 bases are TGTGCTAGTGGTCCTGGAGGGGGCGCGTTCGTGAACACTGAA. Encoded protein: CASGPGGGAFVNTE. The complete CDR3 protein is CASGPGGGAFVNTEAFF.

With respect to this clone: The read comes to an end 3 residues before the CDR3 does, leaving the germline J gene to fill in the end. The V gene is TRBV2, the J gene TRBJ1-1; D is unresolved. The CDR3 has 13 residues. With 7 bases removed from V and 1 base from J, the gap between germline ends came to 10 bases. Germline V gene data show CDR1 as SNHLY and CDR2 as FYNNEI. The CDR3 region is CASTSTGNTEAFF. The CDR3 DNA, read in part, is TGTGCCAGCACCTCAACCGGGAACACTGAA.

Concerning this clone itself: The observed sequence ends 3 residues before the CDR3 terminus, with the missing tail filled in from the germline J gene. This chain joins TRBV28 and TRBJ2-2; 7 bases map to TRBD1. Germline-derived CDR1 and CDR2 are MDHEN and SYDVKM. CDR3 length: 15 residues. The trim removed 2 bases at V and 1 base at J, leaving 1 base unmatched. The chain's CDR3 is CASSLAGGNTGELFF. The part of the CDR3 DNA that was read is TGTGCCAGCAGTTTAGCAGGGGGGAACACCGGGGAG.

Worth noting for this clone: With the read ending 3 residues before the CDR3 end, the germline J gene is used to fill in that end. The chain is built from TRBV5-1 and TRBJ2-2; D is perhaps TRBD1 (5 bases). This CDR3 is built from 14 residues. Per germline, CDR1 SGHRS and CDR2 YFSETQ. CDR3 DNA, as far as it was read: TGCGCCAGCAGCTTGGGACAGTTTAATGAAAAG. Its translation: CASSLGQFNEK. The CDR3 as a whole reads CASSLGQFNEKLFF.

Points on this clone: The read stops 3 residues short of the end of the CDR3; the missing end is completed from the germline J gene. The rearrangement uses TRBV5-1 and TRBJ1-1; 7 bases line up with TRBD1. Germline lookup yields CDR1 SGHRS and CDR2 YFSETQ. The CDR3 spans 12 residues. Incomplete CDR3 DNA: TGCGCCAGCAGCTTAGGGACAGTCGAA. Its protein is CASSLGTVE. The entire CDR3 sequence reads CASSLGTVEAFF.

Comment on this clone: With the read ending 3 residues before the CDR3 end, the germline J gene is used to fill in that end. The chain joins TRBV30 to TRBJ2-1; the match to TRBD2 covers 11 bases. Germline CDR1 reads GTSNPN; CDR2 reads SVGIG (reference sequence). CDR3 length: 15 amino acids. The V and J ends lost 3 bases and 4 bases, in that order; junction bases with no gene match: 5. The DNA read from the CDR3 is TGTGCCTGGAGCATAACTAGCGGGAGATACAATGAG. It codes for CAWSITSGRYNE. The entire CDR3 is CAWSITSGRYNEQFF.

As for this clone: The CDR3 goes on 3 residues after the read ends, and that part is filled in from the germline J gene. J is TRBJ1-5 and V is TRBV19, with unresolved D. The CDR3 is made up of 15 amino acids. The germline V gene has CDR1 LNHDA and CDR2 SQIVND (reference sequence). Deletions cut 3 bases from V and 3 bases from J, with 12 bases between. The CDR3 sequence is CASSIEGSFNQPQHF. CDR3 DNA (partial): TGTGCCAGTAGTATTGAGGGCAGTTTCAATCAGCCC. Filled out from reference TRBV19 and TRBJ1-5, the complete variable domain reads DGGITQSPKYLFRKEGQNVTLSCEQNLNHDAMYWYRQDPGQGLRLIYYSQIVNDFQKGDIAEGYSVSREKKESFPLTVTSAQKNPTAFYLCASSIEGSFNQPQHFGDGTRLSIL.

The chain's CDR3 is CASSEAGAVYNEQFF. The covered CDR3 bases are TGTGCCAGCAGTGAAGCGGGGGCCGTATACAATGAG. V and J are TRBV6-1 and TRBJ2-1; D is perhaps TRBD1 (6 bases). Read sequence stops 3 residues before the CDR3 end, and the germline J gene provides the missing end. V was cut by 0 bases and J by 4 bases, with 10 bases left in between. The CDR3 contains 15 residues. Germline values: CDR1 MNHNS, CDR2 SASEGT.

To note about this clone: At one end the junction does not follow the germline gene, possibly because of a read error. The CDR3 goes on 3 residues after the read ends, and that part is filled in from the germline J gene. V and J are TRBV4-2 and TRBJ2-5; 10 bases are a match to TRBD2. Germline V gene sequence: CDR1 LGHNA, CDR2 YNFKEQ. The CDR3 spans 15 residues. The DNA read from the CDR3 is TGCGCCAGCAGCCAAGGGCTAGCGGGGGCCGAAACC. Amino acids: CASSQGLAGAET. The CDR3 as a whole reads CASSQGLAGAETQYF.

As regards this clone: The CDR3 end lies 3 residues beyond the end of the read and is filled in from the germline J gene. This chain links TRBV7-9 with TRBJ1-4; 7 bases map to TRBD1. Germline CDR1 is SEHNR and CDR2 is FQNEAQ (reference sequence). The CDR3 totals 12 residues. CDR3 region: CASSQGGSPLFF. The part of the CDR3 DNA that was read is TGTGCCAGCAGCCAGGGGGGTTCACCA.

The CDR3 is CASSSRGGATYEQYF. The sequenced CDR3 bases are TGTGCCAGTAGTTCCCGGGGGGGGGCTACCTACGAG. The chain couples TRBV19 to TRBJ2-7, with 8 bases matching TRBD2. The CDR3 end falls 3 residues outside the read, so it is completed with the germline J gene. Germline-derived CDR1 and CDR2 are LNHDA and SQIVND (reference sequence). J was trimmed by 2 bases and V by 5 bases; bases with no gene match: 8. The CDR3 loop spans 15 amino acids.

In the case of this clone: The junction differs from germline at one of its ends, possibly a read error. CDR3 protein: CASSVAFNREIPYEQYF. The part of the CDR3 DNA that was read is TGTGCCAGCAGCGTAGCTTTTAACAGGGAAATACCCTACGAG. V gene TRBV7-2 combines with J gene TRBJ2-7; the D gene is possibly TRBD1 (6 bases). The sequence runs out 3 residues before the end of the CDR3; the remainder is reconstructed from the germline J gene. This CDR3 has 17 amino acids. Germline CDR1 and CDR2: SGHTA and FQGNSA.

A remark on this clone: From the germline J gene comes the end of the CDR3, since the read stops 3 residues before it. V and J are TRBV20-1 and TRBJ1-5; 9 nucleotides agree with TRBD1. The trim removed 5 bases at V and 6 bases at J, leaving 11 bases unmatched. Germline loops: CDR1 DFQATT, CDR2 SNEGSKA (reference sequence). The CDR3 contains 15 residues. The sequenced CDR3 bases are TGCAGTGCTCGCGTAGTACAGGGGGCCGGTCAGCCC. It encodes CSARVVQGAGQP. The entire CDR3 reads CSARVVQGAGQPQHF.

The CDR3 DNA, read in part, is TGTGCCGCTGGCCGGGGGGGAAACGAC. This translates into CAAGRGGND. The whole CDR3 sequence is CAAGRGGNDYTF. The rearrangement uses TRBV7-9 and TRBJ1-2, with a tentative D call TRBD1 (5 bases). The read comes to an end 3 residues before the CDR3 does, leaving the germline J gene to fill in the end. Germline CDR1 is SEHNR and CDR2 is FQNEAQ (reference sequence). The CDR3 extends over 12 amino acids.

As for this clone: The read finishes 3 residues shy of the CDR3 end, and the germline J gene is used to complete it. This rearrangement joins TRBV7-6 to TRBJ2-5; D is perhaps TRBD2 (7 bases). Trimming removed 1 base at V and 1 base at J, with 10 bases between. The CDR3 loop spans 15 amino acids. Per germline, CDR1 SGHVS and CDR2 FNYEAQ. The DNA read from the CDR3 is TGTGCCAGCAGCTTAGTGCGGGGGCCCCAAGAGACC. Protein: CASSLVRGPQET. The whole CDR3 protein is CASSLVRGPQETQYF.

Comment on this clone: With the read ending 3 residues before the CDR3 end, the germline J gene is used to fill in that end. This chain links TRBV12-5 with TRBJ2-3, with 7 bases identical to TRBD1. Germline loops: CDR1 LGHNT, CDR2 FRNRAP. The CDR3 loop spans 16 amino acids. CDR3 sequence: CASVATTGDPQETQYF. The covered CDR3 bases are TGTGCTAGTGTCGCAACCACAGGGGATCCCCAAGAGACG.

In the case of this clone: Sequencing ends 3 residues short of the CDR3 end; the germline J gene provides the rest. The chain recombines TRBV9 with TRBJ2-3; 11 nucleotides agree with TRBD2. The CDR3 length is 16 residues. Germline assignment: CDR1 SGDLS and CDR2 YYNGEE. V shed 3 bases and J 1 base; nucleotides not matched to a gene: 4. CDR3 DNA (partial): TGTGCCAGCAGCGCCCGACTAGCGGGACGCACAGATACG. Translation gives CASSARLAGRTDT. The full-length CDR3 reads as CASSARLAGRTDTQYF.

As regards this clone: The read falls 3 residues short of the CDR3 end, and the missing part is taken from the germline J gene. V gene TRBV5-1 combines with J gene TRBJ2-3; 10 nucleotides align to TRBD2. Per the germline V gene, CDR1 is SGHRS and CDR2 is YFSETQ. The CDR3 is made up of 15 amino acids. The CDR3 DNA, read in part, is TGCGCCAGCAGCTTGGGGAGCGGGAGGGGAGAGACG. This translates into CASSLGSGRGET. The entire CDR3 protein reads CASSLGSGRGETQYF.

About this clone: The CDR3 end is not reached by the read, which stops 3 residues before it; the germline J gene fills it in. The chain has TRBV6-2 or TRBV6-3 and TRBJ2-7; D is possibly TRBD1 (6 bases). V was trimmed by 6 bases and J by 5 bases, leaving 20 bases between them. Germline V CDR1 and CDR2: MNHEY, SVGEGT. This CDR3 region has 15 residues. The CDR3 DNA, read in part, is TGTGCCAGCAGCAACCGGGACACCTTCTTGAACGAG. This gives the protein CASSNRDTFLNE. The whole CDR3 is CASSNRDTFLNEQYF.

With regard to this clone: Sequence at one end of the junction differs from germline and may be a read error. The sequenced fragment ends 3 residues before the CDR3 boundary, so the rest is inferred from the germline J gene. This chain links TRBV4-2 with TRBJ1-6, with TRBD1 as a possible D gene (5 bases). The germline CDR1 and CDR2 sequences are LGHNA and YNFKEQ. The CDR3 is 12 residues long. CDR3: CAAGGSNSPLHF. The covered CDR3 bases are TGCGCCGCCGGGGGATCTAATTCACCC.

As for this clone: The CDR3 end lies 3 residues beyond the end of the read and is filled in from the germline J gene. The chain couples TRBV7-2 to TRBJ2-5; the D is unclear. CDR3 size: 14 residues. CDR1 and CDR2 (germline): SGHTA, FQGNSA. V was clipped by 0 bases and J by 4 bases, with 9 bases between them. The CDR3 spells CASSLALERETQYF. CDR3 DNA, as far as it was read: TGTGCCAGCAGCTTAGCCCTAGAACGAGAGACC.

With regard to this clone: The DNA ends 3 residues before the CDR3 does, and the rest of the CDR3 is filled in from the germline J gene. V usage is TRBV19 and J usage is TRBJ1-2; 9 bases line up with TRBD1. Germline V gene data show CDR1 as LNHDA and CDR2 as SQIVND (reference sequence). There are 14 residues in the CDR3. J gave up 7 bases and V 7 bases, and 10 bases lay outside the gene matches. CDR3 sequence: CASTPRGQGIGYTF. The CDR3 DNA, read in part, is TGTGCCAGTACCCCACGCGGACAGGGGATTGGC.

About this clone: Germline is not matched at one junction end, which may reflect a read error. The read is 3 residues too short to cover the CDR3 end, so that end is filled in from the germline J gene. This same CDR3 is encoded by further DNA sequences in the sample. This chain uses TRBV23-1 with TRBJ1-3, with D perhaps TRBD1 (6 bases). TRBV23-1 is an ORF, with its function uncertain. The CDR3 extends over 13 amino acids. The CDR3 is CASIQGPGNTIYF. The CDR3 DNA, read in part, is TGCGCCAGCATACAGGGTCCAGGAAACACG.

A note on this clone: The read finishes 3 residues shy of the CDR3 end, and the germline J gene is used to complete it. The V gene is TRBV2, the J gene TRBJ2-4; tentative D call: TRBD1 (6 bases). Germline CDR1 and CDR2: SNHLY and FYNNEI. The CDR3 extends over 13 amino acids. The CDR3 DNA, read in part, is TGTGCCAGCAGTGAAGACAGGGTCTATGGT. Protein sequence: CASSEDRVYG. The complete CDR3 reads CASSEDRVYGQYF.